The 21 T cell receptor beta chains below all came from one sample that was sequenced in a study. Each CDR3 protein is one row after TCRdb ran MiXCR on the RT-PCR reads. The table has approximately 720,000 distinct CDR3 sequences, 14% seen once. The sample was memory CD4+ T cells from blood. The receptors stem from a female donor in good health, serving as a healthy control.

In its sample, this clonotype was seen many times. The chain joins TRBV5-1 to TRBJ2-4; 7 nucleotides match TRBD1. The CDR3 consists of 15 residues. Germline V gives CDR1 SGHRS, CDR2 YFSETQ. V trimming: 7 bases; J trimming: 5 bases; junction bases outside the gene matches: 12. The CDR3 is CASSPGMGQQNIQYF. CDR3 DNA sequence: TGCGCCAGCTCACCCGGGATGGGACAGCAAAACATTCAGTACTTC.

This sequence joins TRBV24-1 and TRBJ2-1; D unclear. Germline V gene lookup returns CDR1 KGHDR and CDR2 SFDVKD. The V end was cut by 0 bases, the J end by 0 bases, with 14 bases between. This CDR3 contains 18 residues. CDR3 sequence reads: CATSDLRPEAGSYNEQFF. CDR3 sequence (DNA): TGTGCCACCAGTGATTTGCGACCCGAAGCTGGCTCCTACAATGAGCAGTTCTTC.

In its sample, this clonotype was seen once. The junction differs from germline at one of its ends, possibly a read error. This chain uses TRBV18 with TRBJ2-7, with TRBD2 as a possible D gene (5 bases). Germline assignment: CDR1 KGHSH and CDR2 LQKENI. This CDR3 has 11 residues. The CDR3 here is CASSLDYQQYF. The DNA for the CDR3 is TGTGCCAGCTCACTCGACTACCAGCAGTACTTC.

The chain carries TRBV6-2 or TRBV6-3 and TRBJ2-1; D might be TRBD1 (8 bases). V was clipped by 3 bases and J by 9 bases, with 24 bases between them. This CDR3 spans 17 amino acids. The germline gives CDR1 MNHEY, CDR2 SVGEGT. CDR3 loop: CASSYFRGRESRGEQFF. The CDR3, as DNA: TGTGCCAGCAGTTATTTCAGGGGGCGGGAGAGCAGAGGTGAGCAGTTCTTC.

This clonotype was observed many times. The chain links TRBV6-5 to TRBJ1-3; the match to TRBD1 covers 7 bases. The V gene's germline CDR1 is MNHEY and CDR2 SVGAGI. This CDR3 spans 14 amino acids. The ends lost 4 bases at V and 2 bases at J; junction bases unmatched: 2. For the CDR3, the DNA is TGTGCCAGCAGTTCGACAGGGACTGGAAACACCATATATTTT. Translated: CASSSTGTGNTIYF.

This rearrangement joins TRBV11-2 to TRBJ2-1; D might be TRBD2 (6 bases). The CDR3 runs to 17 residues. Germline CDR1 SGHAT, CDR2 FQNNGV. V lost 5 bases and J 2 bases, leaving 19 bases between the germline ends. CDR3 residues: CASSHGGSGETYNEQFF. CDR3 DNA: TGTGCCAGCAGCCACGGGGGTAGCGGAGAAACCTACAATGAGCAGTTCTTC.

CDR3 loop: CASSLTIGRDEQYF. DNA for the CDR3: TGCGCCAGCAGCTTGACGATCGGGCGGGACGAGCAGTACTTC. The gene calls are TRBV5-1 and TRBJ2-7; the D gene is possibly TRBD2 (5 bases). The V end was cut by 1 base, the J end by 5 bases, with 13 bases between. The CDR3 is 14 amino acids. Germline V gene sequence: CDR1 SGHRS, CDR2 YFSETQ.

This clonotype has just a few counts. The chain is built from TRBV20-1 and TRBJ2-3; 7 nucleotides agree with TRBD1. The J segment lost 2 bases and the V segment lost 5 bases, leaving 7 bases of the junction unmatched. The CDR3 is made up of 14 amino acids. CDR1 is DFQATT and CDR2 is SNEGSKA in the germline V gene (reference sequence). The CDR3 is CSAQLQGSTDTQYF. DNA of the CDR3: TGCAGTGCTCAATTACAGGGGTCCACAGATACGCAGTATTTT.

The chain joins TRBV15 to TRBJ1-5; TRBD1 might be the D (6 bases). The CDR3 is made up of 15 amino acids. CDR1 LNHNV and CDR2 YYDKDF come from the germline V gene (reference sequence). V was shortened by 2 bases and J by 3 bases, with 11 bases between the two germline ends. The CDR3 reads CATSRHNRDNQPQHF. For the CDR3, the DNA is TGTGCCACCAGCAGACACAACAGGGACAATCAGCCCCAGCATTTT.

The chain is built from TRBV20-1 and TRBJ1-5; weak D call: TRBD1 (6 bases). The germline V gene encodes CDR1 DFQATT and CDR2 SNEGSKA (reference sequence). The germline V and J ends were trimmed by 5 bases and 0 bases, with 14 bases remaining between them. CDR3 size: 15 residues. For the CDR3, the DNA is TGCAGTGCTGGCGGACAGACCAATAGCAATCAGCCCCAGCATTTT. Translated, it gives CSAGGQTNSNQPQHF.

The chain has TRBV20-1 and TRBJ1-1; TRBD1 matches 7 bases. This CDR3 contains 15 residues. Losses at the gene ends were 4 bases for V and 0 bases for J; bases not matched to a gene: 8. Germline CDR1 is DFQATT and CDR2 is SNEGSKA (reference sequence). CDR3 sequence reads: CSAIGQAGMNTEAFF. The CDR3 DNA is TGCAGTGCTATCGGACAGGCTGGAATGAACACTGAAGCTTTCTTT.

This clonotype was counted between two and nine times. This chain connects TRBV7-9 to TRBJ1-2; D is ambiguous. V was clipped by 1 base and J by 5 bases, with 8 bases between them. From germline, CDR1 is SEHNR and CDR2 FQNEAQ (reference sequence). This CDR3 is 13 amino acids long. The CDR3 region is CASSLGLWYGYTF. DNA for the CDR3: TGTGCCAGCAGCTTAGGGCTTTGGTATGGCTACACCTTC.

In its sample, this clonotype was seen a few times. The rearrangement joins TRBV5-4 to TRBJ2-5; possibly TRBD1 for D (6 bases). The germline V gene encodes CDR1 SGHNT and CDR2 YYREEE (reference sequence). The CDR3 spans 16 residues. Between the trimmed V and J ends, which lost 1 base and 4 bases, there was a span of 17 bases. The CDR3 reads CASSLTQQGAGETQYF. In DNA form, the CDR3 reads TGTGCCAGCAGCTTGACCCAACAGGGCGCGGGAGAGACCCAGTACTTC.

V and J are TRBV7-2 and TRBJ2-1; no firm D call. This CDR3 is 16 amino acids long. CDR1 is SGHTA and CDR2 is FQGNSA in the germline V gene. With 0 bases removed from V and 7 bases from J, the gap between germline ends came to 16 bases. The CDR3: CASSLAMAAPVNEQFF. In nucleotides, the CDR3 is TGTGCCAGCAGCTTAGCGATGGCGGCCCCGGTGAATGAGCAGTTCTTC.

This clonotype was counted a few times. The chain couples TRBV10-3 to TRBJ2-1; TRBD2 matches 11 bases. The germline V gene has CDR1 ENHRY and CDR2 SYGVKD. The CDR3 runs 13 residues. The V segment lost 8 bases and the J segment 9 bases; nucleotides outside the gene matches: 6. The CDR3 nucleotides read TGTGCCATCGGGACTAGCGGAGGGGGTGAGCAGTTCTTC. Residues: CAIGTSGGGEQFF.

This clonotype has at least ten counts. This chain connects TRBV12-3 or TRBV12-4 to TRBJ2-2, with a possible D match to TRBD2 (6 bases). This CDR3 has 19 residues. Deletions cut 3 bases from V and 5 bases from J, with 25 bases between. The CDR3 protein is CASSLLGSGEGKRTGELFF. CDR3 DNA sequence: TGTGCCAGCAGTTTGTTGGGTAGCGGAGAAGGAAAGAGGACCGGGGAGCTGTTTTTT.

The gene calls are TRBV6-2 or TRBV6-3 and TRBJ2-1; 15 bases map to TRBD2. The length of the CDR3 is 15 residues. CDR1 is MNHEY and CDR2 is SVGEGT in the germline V gene. Losses at the gene ends were 6 bases for V and 7 bases for J; bases not matched to a gene: 4. CDR3 in DNA: TGTGCCAGCAGGCGCGGGACTAGCGGGAGGAATGAGCAGTTCTTC. Translating gives CASRRGTSGRNEQFF.

This clonotype occurred a few times. This chain joins TRBV4-2 and TRBJ1-2; 12 bases align to TRBD1. V was clipped by 1 base and J by 7 bases; unmatched bases: 4. There are 15 residues in the CDR3. Germline lookup yields CDR1 LGHNA and CDR2 YNFKEQ. The CDR3 DNA is TGTGCCAGCAGCCAAGCAGGGACAGGGGGCTTTGGCTACACCTTC. It encodes CASSQAGTGGFGYTF.

This clonotype occurred a few times. This chain links TRBV6-6 with TRBJ2-4, with D possibly being TRBD1 (7 bases). From germline, CDR1 is MNHNY and CDR2 SVGAGI (reference sequence). This CDR3 is built from 17 residues. Trimming cost V 0 bases and J 5 bases, with 17 bases left between them. The CDR3 reads CASSYSGGGQEENIQYF. The DNA of the CDR3 is TGTGCCAGCAGTTACTCGGGAGGAGGACAGGAGGAAAACATTCAGTACTTC.

This clonotype occurred a few times. The gene calls are TRBV5-1 and TRBJ2-5; D tentatively fits TRBD1 or TRBD2 (5 bases each). V was shortened by 2 bases and J by 5 bases, with 13 bases between the two germline ends. This CDR3 region has 14 residues. In germline, CDR1 is SGHRS, CDR2 YFSETQ. CDR3 in DNA: TGCGCCAGCAGCTTCGGGACCCCCGGGGAGACCCAGTACTTC. Its translation is CASSFGTPGETQYF.

The chain carries TRBV2 and TRBJ2-2; D perhaps matches TRBD1 (5 bases). The germline gives CDR1 SNHLY, CDR2 FYNNEI. The CDR3 extends over 14 amino acids. The V end was cut by 0 bases, the J end by 7 bases, with 9 bases between. CDR3 residues: CASSEAGQGGELFF. For the CDR3, the DNA is TGTGCCAGCAGTGAAGCGGGCCAGGGCGGGGAGCTGTTTTTT.